This T cell receptor (beta chain) was profiled in a study of cytomegalovirus exposure and HLA in healthy donors. Study-wide results and limits: The study recorded 150 to 200 TCR beta chains that were cytomegalovirus-associated.

Turning to this clone: Its antigen is not identified.

PCR amplification relied on 60 Vbeta primers (plus 13 Jbeta primers). TCRdb keeps only in-frame clones here, not all; method: immunoSEQ multiplex PCR. The table has some 100,000 clones, roughly four fifths seen once; the top ten hold about 4.5%. The CDR3 extends over 16 amino acids. Looked up from germline, CDR1 is LNHDA and CDR2 is SQIVND (reference sequence). The J segment lost 4 bases and the V segment lost 4 bases, leaving 9 bases of the junction unmatched. The J gene is TRBJ2-7, the V gene TRBV19, with TRBD2 matching 11 bases. The sample was PBMCs. This sequence originates from a woman between 40 and 50 years old in good health and CMV-seropositive. The CDR3: CASSTPRLAGKYEQYF. The DNA of the CDR3 is TGTGCCAGTAGTACCCCCAGACTAGCGGGAAAGTACGAGCAGTACTTC.